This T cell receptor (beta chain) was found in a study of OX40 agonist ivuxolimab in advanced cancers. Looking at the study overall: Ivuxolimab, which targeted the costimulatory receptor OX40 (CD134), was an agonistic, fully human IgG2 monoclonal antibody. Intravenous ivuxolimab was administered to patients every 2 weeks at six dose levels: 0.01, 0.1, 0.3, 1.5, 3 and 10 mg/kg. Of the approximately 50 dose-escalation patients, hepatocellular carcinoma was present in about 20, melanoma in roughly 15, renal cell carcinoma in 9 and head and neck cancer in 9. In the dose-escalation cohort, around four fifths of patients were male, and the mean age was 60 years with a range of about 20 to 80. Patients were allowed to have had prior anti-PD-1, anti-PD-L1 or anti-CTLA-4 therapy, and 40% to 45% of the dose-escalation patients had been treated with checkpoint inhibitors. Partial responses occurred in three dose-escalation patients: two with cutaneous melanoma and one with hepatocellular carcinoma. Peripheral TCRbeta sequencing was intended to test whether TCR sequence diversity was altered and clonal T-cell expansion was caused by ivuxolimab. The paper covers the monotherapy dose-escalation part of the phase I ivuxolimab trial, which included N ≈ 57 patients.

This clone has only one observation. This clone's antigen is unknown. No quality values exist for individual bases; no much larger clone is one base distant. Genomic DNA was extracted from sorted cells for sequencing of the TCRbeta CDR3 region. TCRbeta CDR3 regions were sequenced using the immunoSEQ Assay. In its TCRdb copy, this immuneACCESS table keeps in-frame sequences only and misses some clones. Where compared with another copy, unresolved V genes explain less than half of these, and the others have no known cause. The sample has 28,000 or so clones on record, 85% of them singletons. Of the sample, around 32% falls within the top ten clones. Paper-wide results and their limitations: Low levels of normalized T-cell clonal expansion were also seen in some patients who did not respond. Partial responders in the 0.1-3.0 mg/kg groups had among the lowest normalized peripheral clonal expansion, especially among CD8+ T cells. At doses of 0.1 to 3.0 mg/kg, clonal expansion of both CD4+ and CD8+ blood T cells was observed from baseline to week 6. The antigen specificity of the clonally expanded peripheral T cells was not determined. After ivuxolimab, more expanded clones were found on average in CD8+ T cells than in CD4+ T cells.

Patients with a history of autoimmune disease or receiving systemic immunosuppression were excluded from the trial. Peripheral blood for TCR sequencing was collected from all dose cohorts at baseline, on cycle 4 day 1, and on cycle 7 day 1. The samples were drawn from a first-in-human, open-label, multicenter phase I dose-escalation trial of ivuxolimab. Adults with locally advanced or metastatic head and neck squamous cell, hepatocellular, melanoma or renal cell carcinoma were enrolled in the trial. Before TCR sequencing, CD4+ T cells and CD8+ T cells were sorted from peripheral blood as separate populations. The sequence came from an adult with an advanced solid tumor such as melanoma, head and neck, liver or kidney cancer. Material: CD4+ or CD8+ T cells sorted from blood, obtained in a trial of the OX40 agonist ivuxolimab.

The bases read TGTGCCACCAGCGTCCATTCCGAGGTCACTGAAGCTTTCTTT. This translates into CATSVHSEVTEAFF. The sequence is built from TRBV15 and TRBJ1-1; too little of a D gene remains to name it. The CDR3 goes from the cysteine to the phenylalanine over 14 residues. Only CDR3 DNA is held: 42 bases, read in frame from base 1. The trim is 5 bases for V and 4 bases for J, with a gap of 14 bases between the germline ends. CDR1 LNHNV and CDR2 YYDKDF were looked up in the germline V gene (reference sequence). The entire variable domain, with the stretches around the CDR3 drawn from the reference TRBV15 and TRBJ1-1 proteins, is DAMVIQNPRYQVTQFGKPVTLSCSQTLNHNVMYWYQQKSSQAPKLLFHYYDKDFNNEADTPDNFQSRRPNTSFCFLDIRSPGLGDTAMYLCATSVHSEVTEAFFGQGTRLTVV.